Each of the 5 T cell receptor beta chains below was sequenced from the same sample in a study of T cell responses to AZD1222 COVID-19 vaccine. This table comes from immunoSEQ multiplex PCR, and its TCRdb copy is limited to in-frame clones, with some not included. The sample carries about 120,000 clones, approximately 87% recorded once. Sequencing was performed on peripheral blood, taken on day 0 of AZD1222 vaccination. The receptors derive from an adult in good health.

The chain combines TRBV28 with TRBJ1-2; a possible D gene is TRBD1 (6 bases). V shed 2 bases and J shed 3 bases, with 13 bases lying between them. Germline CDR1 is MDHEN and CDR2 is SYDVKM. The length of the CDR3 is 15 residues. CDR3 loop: CASSLPSSGDYGYTF. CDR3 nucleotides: TGTGCCAGCAGTTTACCGTCCTCAGGGGACTATGGCTACACCTTC.

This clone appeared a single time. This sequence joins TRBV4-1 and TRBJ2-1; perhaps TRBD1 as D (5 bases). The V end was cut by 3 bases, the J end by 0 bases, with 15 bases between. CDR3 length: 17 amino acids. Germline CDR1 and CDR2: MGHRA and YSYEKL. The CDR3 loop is CASSHLFQGSSYNEQFF. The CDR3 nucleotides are TGCGCCAGCAGCCATCTCTTTCAGGGCAGCTCCTACAATGAGCAGTTCTTC.

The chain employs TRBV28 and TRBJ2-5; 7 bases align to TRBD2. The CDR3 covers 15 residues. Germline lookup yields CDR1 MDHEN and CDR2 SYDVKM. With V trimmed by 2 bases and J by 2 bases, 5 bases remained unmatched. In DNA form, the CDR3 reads TGTGCCAGCAGTTTAAAGGCGGGAGAACAAGAGACCCAGTACTTC. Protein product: CASSLKAGEQETQYF.

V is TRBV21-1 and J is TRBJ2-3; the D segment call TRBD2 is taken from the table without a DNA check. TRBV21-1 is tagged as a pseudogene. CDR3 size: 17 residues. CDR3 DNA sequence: TGTGCCAGCAGCAACTGGCCTAGCGGGAATATAACAGATACGCAGTATTTT. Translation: CASSNWPSGNITDTQYF.

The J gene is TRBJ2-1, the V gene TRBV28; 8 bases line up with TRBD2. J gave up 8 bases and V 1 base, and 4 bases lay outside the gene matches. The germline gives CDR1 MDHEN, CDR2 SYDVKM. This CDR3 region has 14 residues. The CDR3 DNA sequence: TGTGCCAGCAGTTTATCCGGGAGGGTGGATGAGCAGTTCTTC. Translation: CASSLSGRVDEQFF.